These 6 T cell receptor beta chains were sequenced from one sample in a study of Ad26.COV2.S vaccination and SARS-CoV-2 variants (dated by TCRdb to the early 2020s). The treatment or condition label, read with the paper, signifies: about 20 received Ad26.COV2.S at low or high dose, single or two shots; 5 received placebo; per-sample allocation not given. For vaccine and placebo recipients, the sequenced repertoires came from samples collected on day 63 after the first injection. The library relied on the immunoSEQ multiplex PCR assay. In its TCRdb copy, this immuneACCESS table keeps in-frame sequences only and misses some clones. Where compared with another copy, unresolved V genes explain less than half of these, and the others have no known cause. This sample comprises about 350,000 clones, 75% to 90% of them detected only once. About 10% of the sample comes from the top ten. Specimen: peripheral blood, collected in a trial of Ad26.COV2.S vaccine versus placebo. These receptors all stem from a person aged 18-65 years who received the Ad26.COV2.S COVID-19 vaccine or a placebo.

A single count supports this clone. The identical CDR3 is also encoded by other nucleotide sequences in the sample. The rearrangement joins TRBV28 to TRBJ2-2, with D tentatively TRBD2 (5 bases). Germline V gene lookup returns CDR1 MDHEN and CDR2 SYDVKM. CDR3 length equals 15 residues. V lost 2 bases and J lost 2, with 9 bases in between. The CDR3 nucleotides are TGTGCCAGCAGTTTACAGGAGGTCAACACCGGGGAGCTGTTTTTT. Protein: CASSLQEVNTGELFF.

The genes are TRBV28 and TRBJ1-5; TRBD1 matches 8 bases. This CDR3 has 16 residues. J lost 5 bases, V lost 3 bases, and 9 bases had no gene match. Per germline, CDR1 MDHEN and CDR2 SYDVKM. The DNA for the CDR3 is TGTGCCAGCAGTTTGACCCAGGGGGCTAAGGATCAGCCCCAGCATTTT. It yields the protein CASSLTQGAKDQPQHF.

This CDR3 is CASSGNYEQYF. CDR3 nucleotides: TGTGCCAGCAGCGGGAACTACGAGCAGTACTTC. V and J are TRBV2 and TRBJ2-7, with TRBD2 as a possible D gene (5 bases). V dropped 6 bases and J dropped 3 bases, with 6 bases sitting between them. Germline V gene data show CDR1 as SNHLY and CDR2 as FYNNEI. There are 11 residues in the CDR3.

The chain is built from TRBV7-2 and TRBJ2-7; 13 bases are shared with TRBD2. The CDR3 contains 16 residues. The trim removed 5 bases at V and 4 bases at J, leaving 8 bases unmatched. Germline lookup yields CDR1 SGHTA and CDR2 FQGNSA. CDR3: CASSQFRTSGRYEQYF. CDR3 DNA: TGTGCCAGCAGCCAGTTCCGGACTAGCGGGAGATACGAGCAGTACTTC.

The genes are TRBV7-2 and TRBJ1-5; 7 bases line up with TRBD1. The CDR3 is made up of 14 amino acids. V was pared by 5 bases and J by 3 bases, with 4 bases of the junction left unmatched. The germline CDR1 and CDR2 sequences are SGHTA and FQGNSA. The CDR3 loop reads CASSPQGNNQPQHF. The CDR3, as DNA: TGTGCCAGCAGCCCACAGGGGAACAATCAGCCCCAGCATTTT.

The J gene is TRBJ2-1, the V gene TRBV7-2; TRBD1 is a possible D gene (6 bases). Germline V CDR1 and CDR2: SGHTA, FQGNSA. With 5 bases removed from V and 9 bases from J, the gap between germline ends came to 14 bases. CDR3 length equals 13 residues. The CDR3 DNA follows: TGTGCCAGCAGCCAGATGGGGGCCGGTGAGCAGTTCTTC. Translating it yields CASSQMGAGEQFF.